Listed below are T cell receptor beta chains from one sample, sequenced in a study of blood T cell repertoires in COVID-19. Method: immunoSEQ multiplex PCR; TCRdb's copy keeps in-frame clones and lacks some. The repertoire holds some 300,000 clones, with around 90% as singletons. Sample: peripheral blood. These receptors were obtained from a woman aged 40 to 50 with COVID-19, enrolled during active disease. Both conserved end residues are part of each CDR3. Fields, in order: J gene, V gene, clone size, D gene, CDR3 protein, CDR3 DNA. The D gene is left open where the match is weak. The listing skips clone size in some rows; elsewhere it reads once, few, many or a size class.

TRBJ1-5 TRBV27 - TRBD1 CASSLFRTGNQPQHF TGTGCCAGCAGTTTATTCAGGACAGGGAATCAGCCCCAGCATTTT
TRBJ1-5 TRBV20-1 - TRBD1 CSAGQNQPQHF TGCAGTGCGGGACAGAATCAGCCCCAGCATTTT
TRBJ1-3 TRBV4-1 - - CASSQAPAGYSGNTIYF TGCGCCAGCAGCCAGGCCCCCGCGGGTTACTCTGGAAACACCATATATTTT
TRBJ2-7 TRBV4-3 - TRBD1 CASSQEEDRGLNEQYF TGCGCCAGCAGCCAAGAGGAGGACAGGGGGCTCAACGAGCAGTACTTC
TRBJ1-6 TRBV9 - TRBD1 CASSAGQGLGIRNSPLHF TGTGCCAGCAGCGCGGGACAGGGGCTGGGGATCCGTAATTCACCCCTCCACTTT
TRBJ2-1 TRBV4-1 - TRBD2 CASFSRGDNEQFF TGCGCCAGCTTCTCGCGGGGGGACAATGAGCAGTTCTTC
TRBJ2-2 TRBV9 - - CASSVVTGTGELFF TGTGCCAGCAGCGTAGTTACGGGGACCGGGGAGCTGTTTTTT
TRBJ2-7 TRBV5-1 - TRBD1 CASSLGTGAYEQYF TGCGCCAGCAGCTTGGGGACAGGGGCCTACGAGCAGTACTTC
TRBJ2-1 TRBV5-5 - - CASSSPQGWNEQFF TGTGCCAGCAGCTCCCCACAGGGATGGAATGAGCAGTTCTTC
TRBJ1-6 TRBV4-1 - - CASSQLGQGNSPLHF TGCGCCAGCAGCCAACTCGGGCAGGGCAATTCACCCCTCCACTTT
TRBJ1-2 TRBV4-3 once TRBD1 CASSQDPFYRGGNGYTF TGCGCCAGCAGCCAAGATCCGTTCTACAGGGGAGGTAATGGCTACACCTTC
TRBJ2-1 TRBV2 - - CASSVRTGQKYNEQFF TGTGCCAGCAGTGTTCGAACAGGGCAAAAATACAATGAGCAGTTCTTC
TRBJ2-3 TRBV5-1 - - CASSLVSGQADTQYF TGCGCCAGCAGCTTGGTTTCGGGACAAGCAGATACGCAGTATTTT
TRBJ1-1 TRBV15 once - CATSRDRGTEAFF TGTGCCACCAGCAGAGATCGCGGCACTGAAGCTTTCTTT
TRBJ1-2 TRBV28 - - CASSFYRGAPGGYTF TGTGCCAGCAGTTTTTATCGTGGGGCCCCTGGTGGCTACACCTTC
TRBJ2-3 TRBV28 few - CASSLGRNRARADTQYF TGTGCCAGCAGTTTGGGGAGAAACAGGGCTCGCGCAGATACGCAGTATTTT
TRBJ1-3 TRBV19 - - CASQGRPVRNTIYF TGTGCCAGTCAGGGCCGGCCCGTCAGAAACACCATATATTTT
TRBJ1-3 TRBV7-9 - TRBD1 CASSLGVGGTGRSGNTIYF TGTGCCAGCAGCTTAGGTGTGGGGGGGACAGGACGCTCTGGAAACACCATATATTTT
TRBJ1-5 TRBV4-1 - TRBD1 CASSQIGQDILPQHF TGCGCCAGCAGCCAAATCGGACAGGACATACTGCCCCAGCATTTT
TRBJ2-2 TRBV9 - TRBD1 CASSVSLGGQGNTGELFF TGTGCCAGCAGCGTAAGCCTTGGGGGACAGGGAAACACCGGGGAGCTGTTTTTT
TRBJ1-4 TRBV7-9 - - CASSSSTRASNEKLFF TGTGCCAGCAGCTCGTCAACCAGGGCCTCTAATGAAAAACTGTTTTTT
TRBJ2-1 TRBV28 - TRBD2 CASSSSAGGYNEQFF TGTGCCAGTAGTTCCTCAGCGGGAGGTTACAATGAGCAGTTCTTC
TRBJ1-5 TRBV7-9 few TRBD1 CASSLDGGQLSNQPQHF TGTGCCAGCAGCTTAGACGGGGGACAGCTTAGCAATCAGCCCCAGCATTTT
TRBJ2-1 TRBV30 - - CAWGDRNEQFF TGTGCCTGGGGTGACAGGAATGAGCAGTTCTTC
TRBJ2-3 TRBV6-5 - TRBD1 CASSYLDRVSTDTQYF TGTGCCAGCAGTTACTTAGACAGGGTCAGCACAGATACGCAGTATTTT
TRBJ1-5 TRBV6-5 - - CASSGTPDSNQPQHF TGTGCCAGCAGCGGGACTCCTGATAGCAATCAGCCCCAGCATTTT
TRBJ2-1 TRBV7-3 - - CASSLIGAATYNEQFF TGTGCCAGCAGCTTAATTGGGGCGGCTACCTACAATGAGCAGTTCTTC
TRBJ1-5 TRBV18 once TRBD1 CASSPTGGGQPQHF TGTGCCAGCTCACCGACAGGGGGCGGCCAGCCCCAGCATTTT
TRBJ2-1 TRBV11-3 once - CASSSRDKSNNEQFF TGTGCCAGCAGCTCCCGGGACAAATCGAACAATGAGCAGTTCTTC